This TCR beta chain is from a study of identical twins (dated by TCRdb to the mid-2010s). General notes on the study: To test whether fetal clonotypes persist, the study used deep sequencing on TCR alpha and beta repertoires from monozygotic twins, unrelated adults of various ages, and cord blood. Replicate twin experiments were performed at different times using different library preparation protocols to rule out contamination. Here is what the overall study found, with its caveats: Zero-insertion analyses could be partly confounded by invariant T cells such as MAIT and iNKT, though diverse VJ usage argued against such confounding for most clonotypes. Out-of-frame TCR alpha sharing in monozygotic twins was systematically underestimated by recombination models, whereas sharing between unrelated individuals was in agreement with the recombination models. Conclusions relied on cross-sectional statistical analysis, since the same donors could not be followed over many years. Fewer insertions were carried by abundant cord blood beta clonotypes, a similar but weaker trend appeared in young adult naive repertoires, and no such trend appeared in memory repertoires. Compared with coincidental sharing between unrelated individuals, out-of-frame TCR alpha sequences shared between twins had an excess of sequences with low generation probability. A weaker excess of twin sharing was found in beta out-of-frame sequences because the signal-to-noise ratio was lowered by fewer shared sequences.

This clonotype was counted only a few times. Its antigen is currently not known. Base qualities were left out, and no much larger clone turns up one base away. The library was generated by 5' RACE. Data came from an Illumina HiSeq 2000. A universal primer binding site was introduced by template switching, and a unique molecular identifier was present in the final cDNA, enabling accurate counting of TCR cDNA molecules. Specific primers in the conserved constant-segment region were used to synthesize first-strand cDNA for TCR alpha and beta chains. To control for contamination, every cDNA library carried two barcodes: a SMART-Mk sample barcode plus Illumina barcodes. TruSeq adapter sequences, together with Illumina sample barcodes, were added in two successive PCR steps. The Illumina HiSeq platform was used with custom primers to sequence TCR alpha and beta cDNA libraries. Per the authors' processing: MiGEC was used to process raw reads and extract unique molecular identifiers, and MiXCR was used to find CDR3 positions. Recombination models were inferred per individual with the repgenHMM and IGoR tools using an EM algorithm. The tcR package in R was used for shared clonotype analysis, with sharing normalized by the product of cloneset sizes. To study raw recombination free of thymic and clonal selection effects, out-of-frame nonproductive sequences were analyzed. TCRdb reworked the public reads: Q25 trimming with fastp, MiXCR clone assembly, productive beta chains retained. Duplicate CDR3 protein sequences are folded into a single record with the most common DNA and genes. The V and J calls come from TCRdb's annotation, not from the publication. The sample has 250,000 to 300,000 distinct CDR3 sequences on record, about 8.9% of them singletons. 3% to 3.5% of the sample is held by the ten biggest clonotypes.

CDR1 and CDR2 were assigned from the germline V gene (reference sequence) as DFQATT and SNEGSKA. Trimming removed 2 bases from V and 1 base from J, leaving 9 bases between the germline ends. There are 13 amino acids in the CDR3, from cysteine to phenylalanine inclusive. This entry keeps only the CDR3 DNA: 39 bases, framed from base 1. Every donor in the study was a healthy Caucasian. Three pairs of female monozygotic twins, all aged 18 to 29 years, were included in the twin cohort. CD4+ and CD8+ T cell populations were isolated with positive isolation kits from Invitrogen. These data also featured in a second study, about yellow fever vaccine responses in identical twins. That second report states: The authors reported that the T cell response to vaccination in identical twins appeared partly convergent and partly personalized. Focusing on identical twins, the study followed the T cell clones that responded to the vaccine, and did so with precision.

This clonotype was obtained from a woman aged 18-35 years in good health. Sequencing was performed on CD8+ T cells sorted from blood. The rearranged segments are TRBV20-1 and TRBJ2-7; the best D guess is TRBD1, with 6 bases matching. The bases are TGCAGTGCTAGACTCACAGGGTCCTACGAGCAGTACTTC. Translated, this is CSARLTGSYEQYF.